This TCR beta chain was sequenced in a study of cytomegalovirus exposure and HLA in healthy donors (dated by TCRdb to the late 2010s). In the study overall: According to an earlier analysis of a few hundred of the donors, 150 million to 200 million T cells yielded over 100 million unique TCR beta sequences and about 300 Gb of sequence data. Genome-wide SNP genotypes for about three fifths of the roughly 670 donors were used in a later genetic analysis, which treated that subset as a discovery cohort. A handful of DR-DQ haplotypes were handled as single units for association and clustering because linkage in the cohort was strong. The aim of the study was to test whether cataloging public T cell receptors could identify signatures of past pathogen exposure. In an earlier analysis of a few hundred of the donors, high-throughput TCR beta sequencing was used to judge whether each TCR beta V gene segment behaved as functional or pseudogenic. An early release that covered around 590 HLA-typed donors contained 250 to 350 gigabases of sequencing data and 85 million to 100 million unique TCR sequences. To predict cytomegalovirus infection status, the study brought together high-throughput TCR immunosequencing, statistical association of individual TCRs with disease status, and machine learning. Besides the first cohort of approximately 710 subjects, a separate validation cohort made up of 95 to 150 different subjects was used. Class I and class II HLA loci were covered by the typing at four-digit resolution. Of the 350 to 400 genotyped donors, around 81% fell in the genetic ancestry cluster associated with self-reported Caucasian donors. The study profiled the T cell repertoires of hundreds of subjects by immunosequencing and related them to cytomegalovirus serostatus. Donor age, sex, ethnicity and CMV serostatus were collected together with the repertoire data. Rather than drawing on any new phenotypic data, the later analysis identified candidate immune exposures from TCR beta sequences and the way those sequences occurred across donors. Typing coverage varied by locus: about 620-640 donors for A, B, C, DRB1 and DQB1; around 560 for DQA1; around 570 for DPA1; around 490 for DPB1. In a later analysis, previously published TCR beta repertoires from several hundred donors were re-analyzed and high-resolution HLA genotyping was added so that TCR occurrence patterns could be studied. All discovery cohort repertoires had been generated using a single sequencing platform. Among about 390 genotyped donors of the cohort, an average of approximately 230,000 unique TCR beta nucleotide sequences were sequenced per donor, roughly 18% of them non-productive. Overall study outcomes, separate from this receptor: HLA typing was unavailable for some donors at each locus, so association tests used only the typed subset. Strong co-occurrence of HLA alleles, especially DR and DQ, made assigning TCR associations to individual alleles difficult. Because the 87-base-pair reads could not distinguish some IMGT-functional V segments, including TRBV6-2 and TRBV6-3, those segments were excluded. A later genetic analysis associated a missense DCLRE1C variant with V-gene and J-gene trimming of TCR beta chains, and an independent cohort replicated the association. Across donors, most TCR sequences were observed very rarely, whereas some public TCRs were present in many individuals. According to a later analysis, TCR association rates differed among HLA loci, with DRB1 alleles showing the most associated TCRs and HLA-C alleles showing the fewest. A later analysis reported that several top co-occurrence clusters appeared linked to parvovirus B19, influenza, CMV and Epstein-Barr virus. Correlated functional status among segregating V segments might be attributable to linkage disequilibrium, but an unknown experimental factor could not be ruled out. CMV serostatus was the only immune exposure information available for the cohort. Most CMV-associated TCR beta chains appeared to be HLA-restricted in a later analysis, and the HLA associations seemed to be driven largely by CMV exposure. A few of the identified cytomegalovirus-associated TCR beta chains were confirmed in vitro to be specific for cytomegalovirus antigens. According to a later genetic analysis, donors in an Asian-associated ancestry cluster had fewer N-insertions in productive TCRs than the roughly 700-donor mean. Roughly uniform sequencing depth across donors was assumed in presence/absence analyses, although this assumption may not hold. A later analysis found that HLA-associated TCR beta chains were more clonally expanded and had lower generation probabilities than equally common non-associated chains. It was suggested by the authors that the approach could potentially be generalized to other disease states and immunological phenotypes. A group of highly shared sequence variants was considered likely to be a technical artifact of the sequencing pipeline. In the study, approximately 160 TCR beta chains were listed as associated with cytomegalovirus. In both the original and validation cohorts, the classifier was reported to diagnose cytomegalovirus status with high specificity and sensitivity. The earlier analysis of approximately 590 of the donors excluded approximately 17 rarely observed V segments, including chromosome 9 orphons, because counts were too low. An earlier analysis of several hundred of the donors showed that most TCR beta V segments appeared in productive rearrangements either about 87% or about 30% of the time, which broadly matched IMGT annotations. A further reported finding was that TCR beta sequences accurately predicted the HLA-A and HLA-B alleles for most subjects in the first cohort. In this cohort, only TCR beta chains were sequenced, and detectable features were limited by the absence of alpha or paired-chain data. In a later analysis, around 15,000 TCR beta sequences were associated with specific HLA alleles at a false discovery rate of 0.05.

Library method: the immunoSEQ multiplex PCR assay. The multiplex PCR relied on a mix of 60 forward primers for TCR Vbeta segments and 13 reverse primers for TCR Jbeta segments. The CDR3 region of rearranged TCR beta genes was amplified from genomic DNA with a multiplex PCR assay. On the Illumina HiSeq System, the amplified TCR beta libraries were sequenced as 87-base-pair reads. From the authors' description of their analysis: A later analysis tallied 80 million to 95 million unique TCR beta chains across the 610 or so repertoires, and about 10 million of those chains were shared by two or more donors. A nearest-neighbor algorithm error-corrected the raw reads and collapsed the reads into unique sequences, merging closely related sequences to remove PCR and sequencing errors. V, D and J gene segments were assigned by aligning CDR3 sequences to IMGT reference sequences. For a sequence to be retained, at least a six-nucleotide match to both a V gene segment and a J gene segment was required. A rearrangement counted as productive if the CDR3 had no stop codons and remained in frame with V and J, and every other rearrangement counted as non-productive. CDR3 was defined according to IMGT convention as the region running from the second conserved V-encoded cysteine to the conserved J-encoded phenylalanine. The earlier analysis of 550 to 650 of the donors excluded any sequence lacking an unambiguous match to a single V gene segment. In an earlier analysis of approximately 560 of the donors, a V segment was called functional when productive rearrangements were above 56.7%, and segregating when the standard deviation between donors exceeded 5%. A statistical classification framework was built to diagnose cytomegalovirus status from the catalog of TCR beta chain sequences. A later analysis assigned V and J genes by comparing TCR nucleotide sequences with IMGT/GENE-DB human TR gene sequences. Using the TCRdist pipeline, a later analysis assigned CDR3 sequences along with most-parsimonious VDJ recombination scenarios. In a later analysis, every TCR beta chain was defined by the combination of its CDR3 amino acid sequence and its V-gene family, and reads without a unique V-gene family were dropped. To address suspected cross-contamination and a sequencing artifact, a later analysis removed a few hundred highly shared, low-generation-probability nucleotide sequences. In a later analysis, a clonal expansion index was calculated for each public chain from normalized within-repertoire ranks of inferred template counts. A later analysis computed generation probabilities with a VDJ recombination model fitted to out-of-frame rearrangements, and checked the results against IGoR. A later analysis scored TCR-TCR, TCR-HLA and TCR-CMV co-occurrence with hypergeometric tests, applying a repertoire-size bias correction to TCR pairs. False discovery rates were estimated in a later analysis by permuting HLA or CMV assignments 20 times. A later analysis grouped co-occurring TCRs with DBSCAN, adding TCRdist sequence similarity when clustering within HLA-allele-positive subsets. For co-occurrence clustering, repertoires with fewer than 30,000 or more than 120,000 public chains were excluded, along with four or five repertoires with anomalous nucleotide sharing. The table comes from immuneACCESS by way of TCRdb, which keeps in-frame sequences with V and J called. Part of the clones is missing from these tables; in studies checked, under half for an unresolved V gene and the rest for unknown reasons. V and J calls and clone size are as listed in that table; D and trimming were resolved from the DNA. The sample table shows over 100,000 clones, and over 65% are seen once. Of the sample, less than 3% falls within the top ten clones.

With respect to this clone: No antigen is known for it. Per-nucleotide qualities are absent, and no much larger clonotype sits a single base away.

The CDR3 numbers 15 residues from cysteine through phenylalanine. Only the CDR3 part of the read is kept: 45 bases, read in frame from the first base. The germline V gene sets CDR1 to MNHNS and CDR2 to SASEGT. Trimming costs V 1 base and J 5 bases, and their ends lie 14 bases apart. In total, 500 to 700 healthy bone marrow donors made up the cohort. Cohort members were all nominally healthy when sampled, although unrecorded immune exposures were likely present. The donor tested CMV seronegative, placing the donor among the 352 seronegative members of the cohort. A peripheral blood sample was provided by each donor, and peripheral blood mononuclear cells were used for TCR beta sequencing. Genomic DNA was extracted from the blood cell samples with the Qiagen DNeasy Blood Extraction Kit.

The chain is made from TRBV6-1 and TRBJ1-2, with TRBD1 tentatively as D gene (5 bases match). Sample: PBMCs. This TCR came from a female donor in good health and CMV-seronegative. The CDR3 region has the sequence CASSEVQGRGYGYTF. Read as DNA, the sequence is TGTGCCAGCAGTGAAGTCCAGGGCCGGGGGTATGGCTACACCTTC.